The next 23 T cell receptor beta chains were all read from a single sample in a study of Ad26.COV2.S vaccination and SARS-CoV-2 variants. Assay: immunoSEQ multiplex PCR; the TCRdb copy retains only in-frame clones and omits some. Among roughly 700,000 clones listed, roughly 90% were seen once. Treatment noted: 19 received Ad26.COV2.S at low or high dose, single or two shots; several received placebo; per-sample allocation not given. All samples were drawn on day 63, counting from the first vaccine or placebo injection. This specimen consisted of peripheral blood, obtained in a trial of Ad26.COV2.S vaccine versus placebo. Receptors originate from a person between 18 and 65 years old who received the Ad26.COV2.S COVID-19 vaccine or a placebo.

With respect to this clone: In the same sample, other DNA sequences code for this CDR3. V gene TRBV6-6 combines with J gene TRBJ1-3; D is uncertain. Trimming took off 2 bases at V and 3 bases at J, with 2 bases between the two ends. The germline V gene encodes CDR1 MNHNY and CDR2 SVGAGI (reference sequence). This CDR3 has 12 amino acids. The CDR3 here is CASSYGGNTIYF. Written as DNA, the CDR3 is TGTGCCAGCAGTTACGGTGGAAACACCATATATTTT.

The genes are TRBV5-4 and TRBJ2-2; no firm D call. Germline CDR1 reads SGHNT; CDR2 reads YYREEE (reference sequence). Trimming stripped 8 bases from V and 1 base from J, with 3 bases between. This CDR3 spans 11 amino acids. The CDR3 region has the DNA TGTGCCAGTGGGAACACCGGGGAGCTGTTTTTT. Translating it yields CASGNTGELFF.

This rearrangement joins TRBV24-1 to TRBJ2-1; 8 nucleotides line up with TRBD2. CDR1 and CDR2 from the germline V gene are KGHDR and SFDVKD. The CDR3 contains 14 residues. Germline trimming cut 12 bases from V and 2 bases from J; bases unmatched to any gene: 8. As DNA, the CDR3 is TGTGCCTCCCAAAGCGGGAGTCCCTACAATGAGCAGTTCTTC. Amino acids: CASQSGSPYNEQFF.

V is TRBV6-5 and J is TRBJ1-2; 7 bases align to TRBD1. In germline, CDR1 is MNHEY, CDR2 SVGAGI. This CDR3 is built from 14 residues. V shed 7 bases and J 8 bases; nucleotides not matched to a gene: 13. The CDR3 region is CASTIAAGGRGYTF. CDR3 in DNA: TGTGCCAGCACCATAGCGGCAGGGGGGAGAGGCTACACCTTC.

The chain combines TRBV6-5 with TRBJ1-6; tentatively, D is TRBD1 (6 bases). CDR3 length equals 13 residues. Germline CDR1 is MNHEY and CDR2 is SVGAGI. V was clipped by 7 bases and J by 9 bases, with 13 bases between them. The CDR3 DNA follows: TGTGCCAGCAAAAGACAGGAGCCTTCACCCCTCCACTTT. Protein product: CASKRQEPSPLHF.

The V call is TRBV2, the J call TRBJ2-1; maybe TRBD2 (5 bases). V was trimmed by 1 base and J by 0 bases, leaving 7 bases between them. In germline, CDR1 is SNHLY, CDR2 FYNNEI. This CDR3 spans 15 amino acids. CDR3 residues: CASSEGRTSYNEQFF. CDR3 in DNA: TGTGCCAGCAGTGAAGGGAGGACCTCCTACAATGAGCAGTTCTTC.

The rearrangement uses TRBV7-9 and TRBJ2-7; the match to TRBD1 covers 8 bases. This CDR3 contains 15 residues. V lost 1 base to trimming and J lost 2 bases; unmatched junction nucleotides: 4. The V gene's germline CDR1 is SEHNR and CDR2 FQNEAQ (reference sequence). In DNA, the CDR3 is TGTGCCAGCAGCTTAGTGGACAGGGAAGCCTACGAGCAGTACTTC. Residues: CASSLVDREAYEQYF.

This clone came up many times. The chain joins TRBV4-3 to TRBJ2-1, with a possible D match to TRBD2 (6 bases). CDR3 length: 17 residues. V was shortened by 4 bases and J by 0 bases, with 16 bases between the two germline ends. CDR1 is LGHNA, CDR2 YSLEER, per germline. CDR3 protein: CASSPHGGSSSYNEQFF. Written as DNA, the CDR3 is TGCGCCAGCAGCCCCCATGGGGGGTCGAGCTCCTACAATGAGCAGTTCTTC.

The rearrangement joins TRBV19 to TRBJ2-2; either TRBD1 or TRBD2 may fit D (5 bases each). Germline CDR1 LNHDA, CDR2 SQIVND (reference sequence). The length of the CDR3 is 16 residues. V lost 2 bases, J lost 4 bases, and 14 bases lay in between. The CDR3 protein is CASSIYGAAGTGELFF. In DNA form, the CDR3 reads TGTGCCAGTAGTATATATGGGGCCGCGGGCACCGGGGAGCTGTTTTTT.

The chain has TRBV7-1 and TRBJ2-7; 13 positions match TRBD2. TRBV7-1 is recorded as an ORF, its role being uncertain. CDR3 length: 24 amino acids. V gave up 3 bases and J gave up 0 bases; unmatched junction bases: 26. The CDR3 here is CASSSPPRHFTSGGAVACSYEQYF. The CDR3 DNA reads TGTGCCAGCAGCTCTCCTCCTCGTCACTTCACTAGCGGGGGGGCCGTTGCCTGCTCCTACGAGCAGTACTTC.

The chain uses TRBV7-2 and TRBJ1-4; D is undetermined. The CDR3 has 15 amino acids. V lost 1 base and J 3 bases, leaving 9 bases between the germline ends. The germline CDR1 and CDR2 sequences are SGHTA and FQGNSA. The chain's CDR3 is CASSLDQVANEKLFF. DNA for the CDR3: TGTGCCAGCAGCTTAGACCAGGTGGCTAATGAAAAACTGTTTTTT.

The V and J genes are TRBV7-8 and TRBJ2-5; D is undetermined. This CDR3 is built from 10 residues. Germline lookup yields CDR1 SGHVS and CDR2 FQNEAQ. V lost 10 bases and J lost 5, with 8 bases in between. CDR3 nucleotides: TGTGCCACCTCCCACGAGACCCAGTACTTC. It specifies CATSHETQYF.

This clone was observed once. The chain recombines TRBV29-1 with TRBJ1-1, with no clear D. CDR3 length: 16 residues. Germline V CDR1 and CDR2: SQVTM, ANQGSEA. The V end lost 5 bases, the J end lost 0 bases, and 19 bases lay between the germline ends. For the CDR3, the DNA is TGCAGCGTTCGGAACAGATTAAATACAATGAACACTGAAGCTTTCTTT. The encoded protein is CSVRNRLNTMNTEAFF.

This chain joins TRBV7-9 and TRBJ2-2; D remains unclear. V was trimmed by 5 bases and J by 5 bases, leaving 6 bases between them. The CDR3 totals 12 residues. From germline, CDR1 is SEHNR and CDR2 FQNEAQ (reference sequence). The CDR3 protein is CASSEGTGELFF. The CDR3 DNA sequence: TGTGCCAGCAGCGAAGGGACCGGGGAGCTGTTTTTT.

V gene TRBV2 combines with J gene TRBJ1-2; possibly TRBD1 for D (6 bases). The CDR3 sequence is 12 residues long. Per germline, CDR1 SNHLY and CDR2 FYNNEI. Trimming left V 8 bases short and J 5 bases short, with 12 bases between. CDR3 in amino acids: CASAGTPYGYTF. For the CDR3, the DNA is TGTGCCAGCGCCGGGACACCATATGGCTACACCTTC.

The CDR3 DNA sequence: TGTGCCAGCAGCTTAGTACTAGCGGGAGTAGGTGAGCAGTTCTTC. Amino acid sequence: CASSLVLAGVGEQFF. This chain uses TRBV11-2 with TRBJ2-1; 11 bases map to TRBD2. The CDR3 has 15 residues. The junction had 5 bases not matched to a gene; V was cut back by 1 base and J by 9 bases. In germline, CDR1 is SGHAT, CDR2 FQNNGV.

This chain joins TRBV3-1 (or the pseudogene TRBV3-2) and TRBJ2-5; unclear D gene. The CDR3 covers 15 residues. V gave up 1 base and J gave up 3 bases, with 12 bases separating them. Germline V gene data show CDR1 as LGHDT and CDR2 as YNNKEL (reference sequence). The CDR3, as DNA: TGTGCCAGCAGCCAAGTCGGGCTGGGGAAAGAGACCCAGTACTTC. Its translation is CASSQVGLGKETQYF.

The rearrangement uses TRBV5-1 and TRBJ2-3, with 7 positions matching TRBD1. The CDR3 has 17 amino acids. Germline-derived CDR1 and CDR2 are SGHRS and YFSETQ. The junction had 15 bases not matched to a gene; V was cut back by 4 bases and J by 4 bases. The CDR3 coding sequence is TGCGCCAGCAGCCCTCGGACAGGTGACACACCAGCAGATACGCAGTATTTT. Protein sequence: CASSPRTGDTPADTQYF.

The chain links TRBV6-5 to TRBJ2-6, with D possibly being TRBD2 (5 bases). Germline V gene sequence: CDR1 MNHEY, CDR2 SVGAGI. Trimming took 7 bases from V and 0 from J, leaving 10 bases between them. This CDR3 is 15 amino acids long. This CDR3 is CASTHRDSGANVLTF. The CDR3 region has the DNA TGTGCCAGCACCCACCGGGACTCTGGGGCCAACGTCCTGACTTTC.

The V call is TRBV5-4, the J call TRBJ2-6, with TRBD1 matching over 7 bases. The CDR3 loop spans 19 amino acids. Germline V CDR1 and CDR2: SGHNT, YYREEE (reference sequence). J gave up 0 bases and V 0 bases, and 9 bases lay outside the gene matches. The CDR3 DNA is TGTGCCAGCAGCTTGGGTGCGACAGGGTTTAGCTCTGGGGCCAACGTCCTGACTTTC. It is translated as CASSLGATGFSSGANVLTF. Full variable domain (missing parts from reference TRBV5-4 and TRBJ2-6): ETGVTQSPTHLIKTRGQQVTLRCSSQSGHNTVSWYQQALGQGPQFIFQYYREEENGRGNFPPRFSGLQFPNYSSELNVNALELDDSALYLCASSLGATGFSSGANVLTFGAGSRLTVL.

The chain is built from TRBV13 and TRBJ2-3; no clear D. Deletions cut 8 bases from V and 0 bases from J, with 12 bases between. Looked up from germline, CDR1 is PRHDT and CDR2 is FYEKMQ (reference sequence). The CDR3 runs to 14 residues. CDR3 sequence (DNA): TGTGCCAGCGTCGCCGGCCCTAGCACAGATACGCAGTATTTT. It yields the protein CASVAGPSTDTQYF. The whole variable domain, remainder taken from reference TRBV13 and TRBJ2-3, is AAGVIQSPRHLIKEKRETATLKCYPIPRHDTVYWYQQGPGQDPQFLISFYEKMQSDKGSIPDRFSAQQFSDYHSELNMSSLELGDSALYFCASVAGPSTDTQYFGPGTRLTVL.

Worth noting for this clone: The same CDR3 is also encoded by other DNA sequences in this sample. The chain carries TRBV27 and TRBJ1-1; D unresolved. This CDR3 is 13 amino acids long. Germline lookup yields CDR1 MNHEY and CDR2 SMNVEV (reference sequence). V lost 1 base and J 3 bases, leaving 6 bases between the germline ends. The CDR3 coding sequence is TGTGCCAGCAGTTTATGGGGTTACACTGAAGCTTTCTTT. Residues: CASSLWGYTEAFF.

This clone was detected only a few times. This rearrangement joins TRBV11-2 to TRBJ1-5, with no clear D. The CDR3 spans 14 residues. Germline V gives CDR1 SGHAT, CDR2 FQNNGV. V was pared by 4 bases and J by 5 bases, with 12 bases between. CDR3 loop: CASSSDLNDQPQHF. The CDR3 coding sequence is TGTGCCAGCAGCTCCGACTTAAATGATCAGCCCCAGCATTTT.